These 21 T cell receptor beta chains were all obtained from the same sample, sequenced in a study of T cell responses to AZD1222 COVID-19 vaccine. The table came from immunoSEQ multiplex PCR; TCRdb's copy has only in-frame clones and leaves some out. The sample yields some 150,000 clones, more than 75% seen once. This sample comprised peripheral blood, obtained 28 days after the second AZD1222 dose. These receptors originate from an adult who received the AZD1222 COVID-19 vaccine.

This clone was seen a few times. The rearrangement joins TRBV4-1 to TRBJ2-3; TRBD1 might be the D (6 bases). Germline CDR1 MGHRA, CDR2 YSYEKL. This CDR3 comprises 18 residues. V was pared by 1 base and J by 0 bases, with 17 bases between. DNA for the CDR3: TGCGCCAGCAGCCAAGTTCAGGGGACGTTCACTAGCACAGATACGCAGTATTTT. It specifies CASSQVQGTFTSTDTQYF.

CDR3 residues: CASSDPSGTGLVNEKLFF. The CDR3 DNA follows: TGTGCCAGCAGTGATCCATCCGGGACAGGGTTAGTTAATGAAAAACTGTTTTTT. The rearrangement joins TRBV6-1 to TRBJ1-4; TRBD1 agrees at 9 bases. Germline CDR1 is MNHNS and CDR2 is SASEGT. This CDR3 region has 18 residues. Trimming cost V 3 bases and J 4 bases; bases outside gene matches: 12.

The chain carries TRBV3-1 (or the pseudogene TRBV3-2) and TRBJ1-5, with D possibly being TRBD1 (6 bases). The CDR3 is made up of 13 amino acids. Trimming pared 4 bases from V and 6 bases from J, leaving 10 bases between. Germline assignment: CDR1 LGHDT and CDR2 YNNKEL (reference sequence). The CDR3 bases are TGTGCCAGCAGCCCTAGGGGGTCTCAGCCCCAGCATTTT. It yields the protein CASSPRGSQPQHF.

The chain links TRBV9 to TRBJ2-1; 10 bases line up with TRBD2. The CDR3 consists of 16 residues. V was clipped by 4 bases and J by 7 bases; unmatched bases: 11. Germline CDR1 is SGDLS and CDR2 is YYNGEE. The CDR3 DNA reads TGTGCCAGCAGCTCGGGGGTGGGACTAGCGCGGAATGAGCAGTTCTTC. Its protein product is CASSSGVGLARNEQFF.

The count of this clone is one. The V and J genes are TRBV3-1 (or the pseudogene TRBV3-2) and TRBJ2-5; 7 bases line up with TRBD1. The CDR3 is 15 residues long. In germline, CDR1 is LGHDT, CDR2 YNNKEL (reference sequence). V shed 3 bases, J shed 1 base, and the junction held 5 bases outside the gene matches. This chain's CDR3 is CASSQVGQPQETQYF. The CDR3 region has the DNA TGTGCCAGCAGCCAGGTGGGACAGCCCCAAGAGACCCAGTACTTC.

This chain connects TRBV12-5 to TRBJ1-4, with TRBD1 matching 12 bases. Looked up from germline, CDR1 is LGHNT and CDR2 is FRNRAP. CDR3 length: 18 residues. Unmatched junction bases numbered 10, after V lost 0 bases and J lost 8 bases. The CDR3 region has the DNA TGTGCTAGTGGTTTGGTGCGGGACAGGGGGCTGTTAAAAGAAAAACTGTTTTTT. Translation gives CASGLVRDRGLLKEKLFF.

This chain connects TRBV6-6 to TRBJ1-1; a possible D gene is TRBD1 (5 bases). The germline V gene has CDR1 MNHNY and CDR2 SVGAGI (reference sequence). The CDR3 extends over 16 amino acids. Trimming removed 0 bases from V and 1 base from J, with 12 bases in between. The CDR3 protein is CASSYSRQPRNTEAFF. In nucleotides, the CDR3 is TGTGCCAGCAGTTACTCCCGACAGCCGCGGAACACTGAAGCTTTCTTT.

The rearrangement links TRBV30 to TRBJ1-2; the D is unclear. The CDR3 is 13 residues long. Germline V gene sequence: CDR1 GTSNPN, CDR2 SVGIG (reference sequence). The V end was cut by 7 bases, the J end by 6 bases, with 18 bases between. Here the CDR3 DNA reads TGTGCCTTGCGTTTAGGATACTTAAATGGCTACACCTTC. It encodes CALRLGYLNGYTF.

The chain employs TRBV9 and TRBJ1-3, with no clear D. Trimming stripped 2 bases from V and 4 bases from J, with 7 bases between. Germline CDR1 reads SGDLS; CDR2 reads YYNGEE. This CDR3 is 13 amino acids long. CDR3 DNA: TGTGCCAGCAGCGTTGGGCCCGGAAACACCATATATTTT. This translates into CASSVGPGNTIYF.

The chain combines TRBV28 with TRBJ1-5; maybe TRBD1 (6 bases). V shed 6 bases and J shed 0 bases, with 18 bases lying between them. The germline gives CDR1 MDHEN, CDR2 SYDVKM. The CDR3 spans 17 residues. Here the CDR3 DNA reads TGTGCCAGCAGACGCCCCTTCAGGGGTATTAGCAATCAGCCCCAGCATTTT. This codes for CASRRPFRGISNQPQHF.

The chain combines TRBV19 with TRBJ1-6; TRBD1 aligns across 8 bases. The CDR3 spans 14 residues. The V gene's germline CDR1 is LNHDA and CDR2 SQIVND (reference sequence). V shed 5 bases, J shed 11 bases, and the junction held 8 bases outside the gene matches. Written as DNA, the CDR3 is TGTGCCAGTAGTGCGGACAGGGCGGGGACACCCCTCCACTTT. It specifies CASSADRAGTPLHF.

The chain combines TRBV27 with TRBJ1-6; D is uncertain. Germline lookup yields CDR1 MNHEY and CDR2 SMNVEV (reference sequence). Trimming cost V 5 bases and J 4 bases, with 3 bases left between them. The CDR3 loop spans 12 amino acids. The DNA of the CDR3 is TGTGCCAGCAGTGAATATAATTCACCCCTCCACTTT. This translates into CASSEYNSPLHF.

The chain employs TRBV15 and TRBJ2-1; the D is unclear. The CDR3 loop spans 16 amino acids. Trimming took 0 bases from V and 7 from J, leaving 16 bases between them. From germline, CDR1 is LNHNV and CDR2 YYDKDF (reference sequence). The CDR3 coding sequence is TGTGCCACCAGCAGAGAGGGTAGAGGTGACACGAATGAGCAGTTCTTC. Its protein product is CATSREGRGDTNEQFF.

The CDR3, as DNA: TGTGCCAGCAGCCAAACGGCCTACAGACTAGCGGGTCGAAATGAGCAGTTCTTC. This encodes CASSQTAYRLAGRNEQFF. The V call is TRBV4-2, the J call TRBJ2-1; the match to TRBD2 covers 10 bases. The germline gives CDR1 LGHNA, CDR2 YNFKEQ. This CDR3 region has 18 residues. V lost 2 bases to trimming and J lost 7 bases; unmatched junction nucleotides: 14.

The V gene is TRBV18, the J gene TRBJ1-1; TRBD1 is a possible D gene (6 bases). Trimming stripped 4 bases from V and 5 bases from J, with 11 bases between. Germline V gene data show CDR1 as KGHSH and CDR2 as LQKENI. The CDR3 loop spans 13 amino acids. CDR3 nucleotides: TGTGCCAGCTCACGTCAAGACAGGACTGAAGCTTTCTTT. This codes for CASSRQDRTEAFF.

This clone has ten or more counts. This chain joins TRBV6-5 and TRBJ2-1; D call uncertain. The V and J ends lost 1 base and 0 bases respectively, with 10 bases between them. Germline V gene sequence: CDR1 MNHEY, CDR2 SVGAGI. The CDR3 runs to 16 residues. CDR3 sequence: CASSYWHESSYNEQFF. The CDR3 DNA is TGTGCCAGCAGTTACTGGCATGAGAGCTCCTACAATGAGCAGTTCTTC.

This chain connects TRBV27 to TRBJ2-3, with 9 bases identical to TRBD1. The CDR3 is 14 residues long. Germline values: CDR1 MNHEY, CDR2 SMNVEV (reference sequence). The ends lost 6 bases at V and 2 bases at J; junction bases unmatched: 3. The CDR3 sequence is CASSWDRATDTQYF. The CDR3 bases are TGTGCCAGCAGCTGGGACAGGGCCACAGATACGCAGTATTTT.

The CDR3 protein is CASSLTGQPQHF. CDR3 sequence (DNA): TGTGCCAGTAGTTTGACGGGACAGCCCCAGCATTTT. The genes are TRBV19 and TRBJ1-5; D is undetermined. This CDR3 comprises 12 residues. Germline V gives CDR1 LNHDA, CDR2 SQIVND (reference sequence). V was pared by 5 bases and J by 7 bases, with 9 bases between.

CDR3 nucleotide sequence: TGTGCCAGCAGCTTGACTAGCGGGGGAGGCACAGATACGCAGTATTTT. Amino acid sequence: CASSLTSGGGTDTQYF. The chain recombines TRBV7-7 with TRBJ2-3, with 12 bases that match TRBD2. CDR3 length equals 16 residues. V was pared by 3 bases and J by 1 base, with 2 bases of the junction left unmatched. CDR1 is SSHAT and CDR2 is FNYEAQ in the germline V gene (reference sequence).

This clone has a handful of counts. The CDR3 sequence: CSASGAGANYGYTF. CDR3 bases: TGCAGTGCTAGTGGCGCAGGGGCCAACTATGGCTACACCTTC. The V gene is TRBV20-1, the J gene TRBJ1-2; possible D gene TRBD1, 6 bases. V shed 3 bases and J shed 2 bases, with 13 bases lying between them. CDR3 length: 14 residues. The V gene's germline CDR1 is DFQATT and CDR2 SNEGSKA (reference sequence).

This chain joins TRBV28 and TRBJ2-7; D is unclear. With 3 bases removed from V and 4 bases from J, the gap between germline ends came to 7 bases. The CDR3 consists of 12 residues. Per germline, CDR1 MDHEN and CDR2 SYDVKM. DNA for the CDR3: TGTGCCAGCAGTTTCCAGAATTACGAGCAGTACTTC. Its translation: CASSFQNYEQYF.